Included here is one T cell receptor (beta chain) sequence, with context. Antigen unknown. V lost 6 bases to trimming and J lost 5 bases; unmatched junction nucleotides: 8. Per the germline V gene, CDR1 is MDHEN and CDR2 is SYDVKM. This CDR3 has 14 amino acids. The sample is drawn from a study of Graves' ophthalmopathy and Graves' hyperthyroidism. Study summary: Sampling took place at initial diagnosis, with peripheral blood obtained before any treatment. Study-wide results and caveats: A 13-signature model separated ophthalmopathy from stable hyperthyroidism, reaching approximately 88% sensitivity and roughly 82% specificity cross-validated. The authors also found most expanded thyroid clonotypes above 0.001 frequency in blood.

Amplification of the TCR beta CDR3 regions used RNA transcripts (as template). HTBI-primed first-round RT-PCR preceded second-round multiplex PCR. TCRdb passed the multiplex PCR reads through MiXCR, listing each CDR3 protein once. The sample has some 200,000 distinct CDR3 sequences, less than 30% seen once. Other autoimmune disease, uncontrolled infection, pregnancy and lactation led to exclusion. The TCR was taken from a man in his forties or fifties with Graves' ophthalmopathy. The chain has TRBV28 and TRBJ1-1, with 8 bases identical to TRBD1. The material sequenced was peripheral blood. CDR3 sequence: CASRRTTGGTEAFF. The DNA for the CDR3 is TGTGCCAGCAGACGTACAACAGGGGGGACTGAAGCTTTCTTT.